One sample yielded the 19 T cell receptor delta chains listed below, sequenced in a study of γδ T cells in repeated Plasmodium falciparum infection. Flow sorting of PBMC yielded separate Vgamma9/Vdelta2+ and Vdelta2-negative gammadelta T cell populations for bulk repertoire analysis. TCRdb reanalyzed the multiplex PCR reads using CATT. The sample records tens of thousands of delta-chain clones, 0.75% to 1% being singletons. The sequencing sample was made of gamma-delta T cells from blood. All receptors come from a pool of human donors (malaria-infected and uninfected, not separated).

As concerns this clone: TCRdb attributes to this sequence the protein of a much larger clone, which differs from the DNA translation at residue 13; a read error is likely, and the protein displayed is translated from the DNA. The rearrangement uses TRDV1 and TRDJ1, with D possibly being TRDD3 (5 bases). Since TCRdb gives no J gene, matching the DNA to germline was used here to assign it. Trimming cost V 5 bases and J 3 bases, with 25 bases left between them. CDR1 is TSWWSYY, CDR2 QGS, per germline. The CDR3 length is 18 residues. DNA of the CDR3: TGTGCTCTTGGGCTCCCCCTGGGCTCTCTCCGGTACGCCGATAAACTCATCTTT. Protein sequence: CALGLPLGSLRYADKLIF.

This clone came up a few times. It is likely a read error: a sequence one base away is far more abundant. Other DNA sequences in the sample encode the same CDR3. The J gene has no call, while the V gene is TRDV2; the table's D call TRDD3 went unverified against the DNA. CDR3 size: 18 residues. The germline V gene has CDR1 GEAIGNYY and CDR2 EKD. The CDR3 DNA is TGTGCCTGTGACACCGTCGGGATGGGGGATACCCGTATCGGCGAGCTCATTTTT. Amino acid sequence: CACDTVGMGDTRIGELIF.

As for this clone: This is likely an artifact of a read error, given a far larger clone one base away. Additional DNA sequences in this sample encode the identical CDR3. The chain is built from TRDV2 and TRDJ1, with 9 bases aligning to TRDD3. As TCRdb names no J gene, one was assigned here on the basis of a DNA match to germline. The germline V gene has CDR1 GEAIGNYY and CDR2 EKD. CDR3 length equals 21 residues. CDR3 sequence reads: CACDTMILGDKDSNGTDKLIF. For the CDR3, the DNA is TGCGCCTGTGACACCATGATCTTGGGGGATAAGGACTCCAATGGGACCGATAAACTCATCTTT.

This clone was seen at least ten times. This probably arose from a read error, given a far larger clone one base away. The identical CDR3 is also encoded by other nucleotide sequences in the sample. This sequence joins TRAV38-2/DV8 and TRDJ1; the match to TRDD3 covers 12 bases. The CDR3 is 25 amino acids. The germline gives CDR1 TSESDYY, CDR2 QEAYKQQN. This CDR3 is CAYRSVNFVKGDLLGDTGNTDKLIF. CDR3 coding DNA: TGTGCCTATAGGAGCGTTAACTTCGTCAAAGGCGACCTCCTGGGGGATACGGGGAACACCGATAAACTCATCTTT.

In its sample, this clone was seen a few times. The amino acid sequence in TCRdb belongs to a much larger clone and departs from this DNA's translation at residue 15, likely a sequencing read error; the sequence shown is translated from the DNA. This chain connects TRDV1 to TRDJ1; D might be TRDD2 (7 bases). Deletions cut 5 bases from V and 9 bases from J, with 43 bases between. The germline V gene has CDR1 TSWWSYY and CDR2 QGS. The CDR3 consists of 22 residues. The CDR3 DNA reads as TGTGCTCTTGGGTCCATGGGGGCTTCCTATCACACCACTGGGAGATACATGTCCGAACTCATCTTT. Translating gives CALGSMGASYHTTGRYMSELIF.

The sample holds many counts of this clone. This sequence joins TRDV1 and TRDJ1, with TRDD3 identical over 8 bases. The V gene's germline CDR1 is TSWWSYY and CDR2 QGS. The CDR3 runs to 18 residues. Trimming took 8 bases from V and 1 from J; bases not matched to a gene: 18. The CDR3 protein is CALFPNRLGGPLTDKLIF. The CDR3, as DNA: TGTGCTCTTTTTCCTAATCGACTGGGGGGACCTCTCACCGATAAACTCATCTTT.

Many counts were recorded for this clone. The TCRdb protein, from a much larger clone, departs from this DNA's translation at residue 14, likely by read error; the protein shown derives from the DNA. This CDR3 is CACDKGTLKYTDKPIF. The DNA for the CDR3 is TGTGCCTGTGACAAAGGGACCCTGAAGTACACCGATAAACCCATCTTT. V is TRDV2 and J is TRDJ1, with D hard to call. Germline loops: CDR1 GEAIGNYY, CDR2 EKD. This CDR3 region has 16 residues.

A note on this clone: A far bigger clonotype differs at one base, so this is likely a read error. Other DNA sequences from this sample encode an identical CDR3 as well. This chain uses TRDV1 with TRDJ1; 10 bases fit TRDD3. The CDR3 loop spans 25 amino acids. The germline CDR1 and CDR2 sequences are TSWWSYY and QGS. For the CDR3, the DNA is TGCGCTCTTGGGGAAATTAGAAATCAGCCAGAAAGGGGCGTACTGGGGGATTTCCCCACCGATAAACTCATCTTT. This encodes CALGEIRNQPERGVLGDFPTDKLIF.

This clone has only a few counts. A far larger clone is off by one base, so a read error is likely. Other nucleotide sequences from this sample produce the same CDR3. The chain joins TRDV1 to TRDJ1; the match to TRDD3 covers 10 bases. The J gene was missing in TCRdb and was found by matching the end of the DNA to germline. The CDR3 loop spans 22 amino acids. Germline V gene lookup returns CDR1 TSWWSYY and CDR2 QGS. V shed 5 bases and J 0 bases; nucleotides not matched to a gene: 24. CDR3 region: CALGNLPTTVVGDTEYTDKLIF. CDR3 DNA sequence: TGTGCTCTTGGGAACCTTCCCACAACGGTGGTGGGGGATACCGAGTACACCGATAAACTCATCTTT.

As to this clone: This DNA's translation differs at residue 4 from TCRdb's protein, which comes from a much larger clone; a read error is likely, and the protein shown is translated from the DNA. The rearrangement joins TRDV2 to TRDJ1; 9 nucleotides align to TRDD3. No J segment appears in TCRdb, so it was assigned here by matching the sequence to germline. J was trimmed by 0 bases and V by 5 bases; bases with no gene match: 15. CDR1 and CDR2 from the germline V gene are GEAIGNYY and EKD. This CDR3 has 18 amino acids. The CDR3 reads CACGTVTGGQTYTDKLIF. CDR3 nucleotide sequence: TGTGCCTGTGGCACGGTTACTGGGGGACAGACATACACCGATAAACTCATCTTT.

As concerns this clone: A read error is the likely source, as a far larger clone sits one nucleotide away. This same CDR3 is encoded by further DNA sequences in the sample. With the J gene uncalled, the V gene is TRDV2; the table's D gene call, TRDD3, was not cross checked with the DNA. There are 16 residues in the CDR3. Germline CDR1 GEAIGNYY, CDR2 EKD. The CDR3 nucleotides are TGTGCCTGTGACAAAGGGACCCTGAAGTACACCGATAAACTTATCTTT. Protein product: CACDKGTLKYTDKLIF.

The table lists this clone with a few counts. TCRdb records a much larger clone's protein for this DNA, with a difference at residue 6 that likely arises from a read error; the protein given is the translation of the DNA. J is TRDJ2 and V is TRDV2, with TRDD3 matching 8 bases. Since TCRdb gives no J gene, matching the DNA to germline was used here to assign it. Germline V gene lookup returns CDR1 GEAIGNYY and CDR2 EKD. V was pared by 1 base and J by 2 bases, with 8 bases of the junction left unmatched. This CDR3 comprises 17 residues. CDR3 in DNA: TGTGCCTGTGACACGGCGGGGGATAACGGCTTGACAGCACAACTCTTCTTT. Translation: CACDTAGDNGLTAQLFF.

About this clone itself: A read error is the likely source, as a far larger clone sits one nucleotide away. The sample contains more than one DNA sequence encoding this CDR3. This chain connects TRDV3 to TRDJ1, with 12 bases matching TRDD3. The J gene, not given by TCRdb, was assigned here from a germline match of the nucleotide sequence. The CDR3 is made up of 15 amino acids. Germline V gene lookup returns CDR1 TVYSNPD and CDR2 GDNSRS (reference sequence). The CDR3 is CASWGIRTNTDKLIF. As DNA, the CDR3 is TGTGCTTCCTGGGGGATACGAACTAACACCGATAAACTCATCTTT.

This clone was counted many times. TCRdb's protein, taken from a much larger clone, differs from this DNA's translation at residue 6, likely owing to a read error; the protein displayed comes from the DNA. This chain uses TRDV2 with TRDJ1, with D hard to call. This CDR3 contains 17 residues. The germline CDR1 and CDR2 sequences are GEAIGNYY and EKD. Trimming took off 2 bases at V and 9 bases at J, with 27 bases between the two ends. Here the CDR3 reads CACDNPLSYPEGGELIF. CDR3 DNA: TGTGCCTGTGACAATCCCTTGTCTTACCCCGAGGGTGGTGAACTCATCTTT.

This clone was seen only a few times. The mismatch at residue 9 between this DNA's translation and the TCRdb protein of a much larger clone likely reflects a read error; the protein shown is translated from the DNA. The rearrangement uses TRDV2 and TRDJ1; TRDD3 matches 8 bases. The CDR3 length is 14 residues. J lost 9 bases, V lost 0 bases, and 8 bases had no gene match. The germline V gene encodes CDR1 GEAIGNYY and CDR2 EKD. The CDR3 reads CACDTGGYLGQLIF. The CDR3 DNA sequence: TGTGCCTGTGACACCGGGGGATATCTAGGGCAACTCATCTTT.

This clone has just a few counts. A far larger clone differs by one base, so this is likely a read error. Other DNA variants within this sample encode the same CDR3. This rearrangement joins TRDV2 to TRDJ1; 10 bases fit TRDD3. Germline loops: CDR1 GEAIGNYY, CDR2 EKD. This CDR3 region has 23 residues. The junction had 30 bases not matched to a gene; V was cut back by 5 bases and J by 1 base. CDR3 protein: CACGKHFLMRGIRSRGCTDKLIF. Here the CDR3 DNA reads TGTGCCTGTGGCAAACACTTCCTGATGAGGGGGATACGCTCCCGGGGTTGCACCGATAAACTCATCTTT.

This clone was seen more than once but under ten times. One base separates it from a far larger clone, so it is likely a read error. Distinct nucleotide sequences in the sample also encode this CDR3. This CDR3 reads CALGAFPRSAGLGDTCTDKLIF. For the CDR3, the DNA is TGTGCTCTTGGGGCCTTCCCCCGATCGGCGGGACTGGGGGATACCTGCACCGATAAACTCATCTTT. The chain combines TRDV1 with TRDJ1; 12 bases match TRDD3. Germline matching of the DNA provided the J gene here, since TCRdb leaves it blank. CDR3 length: 22 residues. Germline CDR1 is TSWWSYY and CDR2 is QGS. V lost 4 bases, J lost 1 base, and 22 bases stayed unmatched.

About this clone: The translation of this DNA and the TCRdb protein of a much larger clone differ at residue 5, probably owing to a read error; the protein shown here is translated from the DNA. The chain is built from TRDV2 and TRDJ1; the match to TRDD3 covers 10 bases. Assignment of the J gene here rests on matching the DNA to germline, because TCRdb gives none. This CDR3 has 16 residues. CDR1 and CDR2 from the germline V gene are GEAIGNYY and EKD. V dropped 1 base and J dropped 7; count of bases not matched to a gene: 11. The CDR3 protein is CACDTFRGGYSSKLIF. The CDR3, as DNA: TGTGCCTGTGACACTTTCCGTGGGGGATACTCCTCTAAACTCATCTTT.

On this clone itself: Only one base separates this from a far larger clonotype, so it likely reflects a read error. Different DNA sequences within this sample yield the same CDR3. The chain couples TRDV2 to TRDJ1; D unclear. This CDR3 comprises 14 residues. In germline, CDR1 is GEAIGNYY, CDR2 EKD. The V gene lost 1 base and the J gene lost 0 bases, with 8 bases spanning the gap. The CDR3 nucleotides are TGTGCCTGTGACACAGTCGGAAACACCGATAAACTCATCTTT. Translating it yields CACDTVGNTDKLIF.